This TCR beta chain was recorded in a study of shared clonotypes between healthy human individuals. Trimming pared 5 bases from V and 2 bases from J, leaving 18 bases between. Looked up from germline, CDR1 is LNHDA and CDR2 is SQIVND (reference sequence). This CDR3 is built from 16 residues. Into CD45RA+ naive and CD45RA-negative memory subsets, the CD4+ cells were split. Notes on this clone: Antigen unknown.

Measured with immunoSEQ multiplex PCR; TCRdb has only the in-frame clones, and not every one. This table holds about 2.4 million clones, over 85% found once. Regarding the study as a whole: Generally, naive subsets (rather than memory subsets) showed larger estimated richness. Apart from blood, nothing was sampled; tissue repertoires likely differ. With a handful of donors compared, approximately 5.5% of naive CD4 clonotypes were shared.

The receptor was derived from a man aged 18 to 29 in good health. Some clones in this sample may be carry-over from other donors' samples. V usage is TRBV19 and J usage is TRBJ1-2, with D hard to call. Sequenced: naive CD4+ T cells from PBMCs. Subset denoted: CD45RA+ positively selected. CDR3 sequence: CASSSPSPLGNYGYTF. The CDR3 DNA reads TGTGCCAGTAGTTCACCCTCCCCGCTTGGAAACTATGGCTACACCTTC. The whole variable domain, remainder taken from reference TRBV19 and TRBJ1-2, is DGGITQSPKYLFRKEGQNVTLSCEQNLNHDAMYWYRQDPGQGLRLIYYSQIVNDFQKGDIAEGYSVSREKKESFPLTVTSAQKNPTAFYLCASSSPSPLGNYGYTFGSGTRLTVV.